This T cell receptor beta chain was recovered during a study of control samples from healthy donors and cancer patients. Profiling relied on immunoSEQ multiplex PCR, and the TCRdb table lists in-frame clones only, not all of them. The sample carries 25,000 to 35,000 clones, roughly 91% recorded once. This CDR3 has 14 residues. Germline CDR1 reads MGHRA; CDR2 reads YSYEKL. V dropped 4 bases and J dropped 2 bases, with 10 bases sitting between them. This clone was picked up one time. The sequencing sample was made of PBMCs. This TCR derives from a man aged 50-59 years with lung cancer. The chain joins TRBV4-1 to TRBJ2-3; tentative D call: TRBD2 (6 bases). The CDR3 nucleotides read TGCGCCAGCAGCCCCACGGACTACACAGATACGCAGTATTTT. Translated, it gives CASSPTDYTDTQYF.